This TCR beta chain derives from a study of blood T cell repertoires in COVID-19. J lost 8 bases, V lost 2 bases, and 2 bases had no gene match. This CDR3 has 13 residues. Germline V gene data show CDR1 as KGHDR and CDR2 as SFDVKD. TCRdb's table, derived via immunoSEQ multiplex PCR, lists solely in-frame clones and lacks some. The sample consists of about 170,000 clones, around nine tenths of them appearing once. It was during active infection that Seattle patients were enrolled and then longitudinally followed. The gene calls are TRBV24-1 and TRBJ2-1; 7 bases fit TRBD2. The sequencing input was peripheral blood. The sequence was collected from an elderly woman with COVID-19, enrolled during active disease. Written as DNA, the CDR3 is TGTGCCACCAGTGATTCCAGCGGGGATGAGCAGTTCTTC. This gives the protein CATSDSSGDEQFF.